Below, 19 T cell receptor beta chains from the same sample are listed, as sequenced in a study of OX40 agonist ivuxolimab in advanced cancers. Using immunoSEQ multiplex PCR, the repertoire was profiled, and TCRdb retains in-frame clones only, with some absent. The sample shows 45,000 to 75,000 clones, about 85% of them seen only once. The specimen was CD4+ or CD8+ T cells sorted from blood, collected in a trial of the OX40 agonist ivuxolimab. These receptors all stem from an adult with an advanced solid tumor such as melanoma, head and neck, liver or kidney cancer.

The chain is built from TRBV7-9 and TRBJ2-5; 8 bases are shared with TRBD1. The germline V gene has CDR1 SEHNR and CDR2 FQNEAQ (reference sequence). The CDR3 has 14 residues. Unmatched junction bases numbered 4, after V lost 5 bases and J lost 2 bases. CDR3 DNA sequence: TGTGCCAGCAGCAGAGGACAGGGACAAGAGACCCAGTACTTC. Residues: CASSRGQGQETQYF.

This clone came up once. The chain employs TRBV10-3 and TRBJ1-1; D might be TRBD1 (6 bases). The germline V gene has CDR1 ENHRY and CDR2 SYGVKD. This CDR3 is 13 amino acids long. Deletions cut 7 bases from V and 3 bases from J, with 12 bases between. The CDR3 DNA sequence: TGTGCCATCACCCAGAACAGGGACACTGAAGCTTTCTTT. Its translation: CAITQNRDTEAFF.

The chain employs TRBV2 and TRBJ1-5; D is unresolved. The CDR3 loop spans 12 amino acids. Deletions cut 7 bases from V and 2 bases from J, with 6 bases between. Germline CDR1 reads SNHLY; CDR2 reads FYNNEI. The CDR3 region is CASTEGNQPQHF. The DNA of the CDR3 is TGTGCCAGCACCGAAGGCAATCAGCCCCAGCATTTT.

CDR3 amino acids: CASSPNRGLAGYEQYF. The CDR3 nucleotides are TGTGCCAGCTCACCGAATCGGGGACTAGCCGGCTACGAGCAGTACTTC. This chain uses TRBV18 with TRBJ2-7; 9 bases agree with TRBD2. Germline V lookup: CDR1 KGHSH, CDR2 LQKENI. The CDR3 totals 16 residues. With V trimmed by 3 bases and J by 3 bases, 9 bases remained unmatched. The complete variable domain, with remaining parts taken from reference TRBV18 and TRBJ2-7, reads NAGVMQNPRHLVRRRGQEARLRCSPMKGHSHVYWYRQLPEEGLKFMVYLQKENIIDESGMPKERFSAEFPKEGPSILRIQQVVRGDSAAYFCASSPNRGLAGYEQYFGPGTRLTVT.

This clone was observed a single time. The rearrangement joins TRBV6-1 to TRBJ2-4; D perhaps matches TRBD2 (7 bases). V was clipped by 2 bases and J by 4 bases, with 15 bases between them. This CDR3 comprises 16 residues. Germline CDR1 MNHNS, CDR2 SASEGT. The CDR3 protein is CASSESFGGTKNIQYF. The CDR3 DNA reads TGTGCCAGCAGTGAATCCTTCGGGGGGACAAAAAACATTCAGTACTTC.

The chain carries TRBV11-1 and TRBJ2-1; 12 bases line up with TRBD2. Germline V gives CDR1 SGHAT, CDR2 FQDESV (reference sequence). CDR3 length equals 17 residues. V gave up 2 bases and J gave up 6 bases; unmatched junction bases: 8. The CDR3 reads CASSLLLAGGPINEQFF. For the CDR3, the DNA is TGTGCCAGCAGCTTACTACTAGCGGGGGGACCAATCAATGAGCAGTTCTTC.

The chain joins TRBV27 to TRBJ2-1; no reliable D call. The CDR3 is 16 amino acids. Per germline, CDR1 MNHEY and CDR2 SMNVEV (reference sequence). The V end lost 3 bases, the J end lost 7 bases, and 19 bases lay between the germline ends. CDR3 sequence: CASSFSIPWQSNEQFF. Written as DNA, the CDR3 is TGTGCCAGCAGTTTTTCGATCCCTTGGCAATCTAATGAGCAGTTCTTC.

The sample holds one count of this clone. V gene TRBV28 combines with J gene TRBJ2-3; 8 bases fit TRBD2. The germline CDR1 and CDR2 sequences are MDHEN and SYDVKM. The CDR3 runs 14 residues. Trimming cost V 9 bases and J 3 bases; bases outside gene matches: 8. The CDR3 nucleotides read TGTGCCAGTCAACAGGAGCGGGAGACAGATACGCAGTATTTT. Translated: CASQQERETDTQYF.

V usage is TRBV7-8 and J usage is TRBJ2-6; D ambiguous. Germline values: CDR1 SGHVS, CDR2 FQNEAQ. V lost 6 bases and J lost 4, with 16 bases in between. This CDR3 has 16 amino acids. The CDR3 nucleotides read TGTGCCAGCAGTCCAACTACACAGAGGGGGGCCAACGTCCTGACTTTC. It specifies CASSPTTQRGANVLTF.

CDR3 DNA sequence: TGTGCCAGCTCACCAAGGCAGGGACGAGCCTACGAGCAGTACTTC. It is translated as CASSPRQGRAYEQYF. J is TRBJ2-7 and V is TRBV18; D may correspond to TRBD1 or TRBD2 (5 bases each). Germline CDR1 KGHSH, CDR2 LQKENI. Trimming pared 2 bases from V and 2 bases from J, leaving 13 bases between. CDR3 length: 15 amino acids.

V and J are TRBV6-1 and TRBJ2-7; D ambiguous. CDR3 length: 13 residues. CDR1 and CDR2 (germline): MNHNS, SASEGT. V lost 1 base, J lost 2 bases, and 6 bases lay in between. The CDR3 DNA sequence: TGTGCCAGCAGTGAAGGGCAGACCTACGAGCAGTACTTC. Encoded protein: CASSEGQTYEQYF.

This chain uses TRBV4-1 with TRBJ2-1; TRBD2 matches at 7 bases. V shed 4 bases, J shed 6 bases, and the junction held 6 bases outside the gene matches. The CDR3 runs to 14 residues. Germline CDR1 MGHRA, CDR2 YSYEKL. The chain's CDR3 is CASSREGLGNEQFF. DNA for the CDR3: TGCGCCAGCAGCCGGGAGGGCCTTGGCAATGAGCAGTTCTTC.

The rearrangement joins TRBV2 to TRBJ2-5, with 9 positions matching TRBD1. From germline, CDR1 is SNHLY and CDR2 FYNNEI. V shed 6 bases, J shed 4 bases, and the junction held 6 bases outside the gene matches. The CDR3 is 14 amino acids. In nucleotides, the CDR3 is TGTGCCAGCAGCGTCGGACAGGGGCGAGAGACCCAGTACTTC. This sequence encodes CASSVGQGRETQYF.

The count of this clone is one. The chain combines TRBV7-6 with TRBJ2-5; a possible D gene is TRBD1 (5 bases). The CDR3 is 13 residues long. V lost 6 bases, J lost 5 bases, and 13 bases lay in between. CDR1 is SGHVS and CDR2 is FNYEAQ in the germline V gene. CDR3 coding DNA: TGTGCCAGCAGGCGGCAGGGTATGGAGACCCAGTACTTC. This encodes CASRRQGMETQYF.

The CDR3 DNA reads TGTGCCAGCATAGCGGGGGGCACAGATACGCAGTATTTT. Translating it yields CASIAGGTDTQYF. The rearrangement uses TRBV6-1 and TRBJ2-3; 9 bases line up with TRBD2. Per the germline V gene, CDR1 is MNHNS and CDR2 is SASEGT. J lost 1 base, V lost 7 bases, and 0 bases had no gene match. The CDR3 loop spans 13 amino acids.

The rearrangement joins TRBV10-2 to TRBJ2-7; 11 positions agree with TRBD2. The germline CDR1 and CDR2 sequences are WSHSY and SAAADI. V trimming: 10 bases; J trimming: 3 bases; junction bases outside the gene matches: 11. The CDR3 has 15 residues. The CDR3 nucleotides are TGCGCCACCAACCCTACTAGCGGGGGAATCTACGAGCAGTACTTC. It encodes CATNPTSGGIYEQYF.

This clone was observed a handful of times. The chain links TRBV5-4 to TRBJ2-5; 7 positions agree with TRBD2. In germline, CDR1 is SGHNT, CDR2 YYREEE (reference sequence). The V segment lost 2 bases and the J segment 1 base; nucleotides outside the gene matches: 5. The CDR3 extends over 15 amino acids. CDR3 region: CASSFGGRGQETQYF. The CDR3 bases are TGTGCCAGCAGCTTTGGCGGGAGAGGCCAAGAGACCCAGTACTTC.

This chain joins TRBV23-1 and TRBJ1-1, with TRBD1 identical over 8 bases. TRBV23-1 is an open reading frame whose function is uncertain. This CDR3 is built from 14 residues. V lost 2 bases to trimming and J lost 5 bases; unmatched junction nucleotides: 4. This CDR3 reads CASSQRTGRTEAFF. CDR3 bases: TGCGCCAGCAGTCAACGGACAGGGAGGACTGAAGCTTTCTTT.

The chain links TRBV30 to TRBJ1-1; 8 bases line up with TRBD1. This CDR3 has 16 residues. V shed 3 bases and J 2 bases; nucleotides not matched to a gene: 11. Germline V gives CDR1 GTSNPN, CDR2 SVGIG (reference sequence). The CDR3 is CAWSGPGGAGNTEAFF. The CDR3 DNA is TGTGCCTGGAGCGGGCCAGGGGGCGCGGGAAACACTGAAGCTTTCTTT. Full variable domain (missing parts from reference TRBV30 and TRBJ1-1): SQTIHQWPATLVQPVGSPLSLECTVEGTSNPNLYWYRQAAGRGLQLLFYSVGIGQISSEVPQNLSASRPQDRQFILSSKKLLLSDSGFYLCAWSGPGGAGNTEAFFGQGTRLTVV.